The clone carrying this TCR beta chain came up many times. Germline CDR1 SGHTA, CDR2 FQGNSA. The V gene lost 5 bases and the J gene lost 1 base, with 9 bases spanning the gap. The CDR3 loop spans 13 amino acids. This specimen comes from a study of T-cell reconstitution after alpha-beta-depleted transplantation in children. For TCRbeta, the library was prepared with unique molecular identifiers. TCRdb reanalysed the PCR reads using MiXCR and keeps one entry per CDR3 protein. This sample has approximately 400,000 distinct CDR3 sequences, with about a tenth found just once. The source was PBMCs from the stem cell graft donor, collected from the stem cell graft. The sequence came from a human donor who donated a stem cell graft to a child with acute myeloid leukemia. This sequence joins TRBV7-2 and TRBJ2-7; D uncertain. The CDR3 DNA is TGTGCCAGCAGCCGGCGAAGGTCCTACGAGCAGTACTTC. It translates to CASSRRRSYEQYF.